Listed below are T cell receptor beta chains from one sample, sequenced in a study of shared clonotypes between healthy human individuals. The protocol was immunoSEQ multiplex PCR, while the TCRdb copy is restricted to in-frame clones and leaves out a portion. Altogether about 1.5 million clones are present, more than 95% being singletons, with the ten largest covering 1.2%. Sequenced material: naive CD4+ T cells sorted from blood. The receptor set was obtained from a man aged 25-40 years in good health. CDR3s include the opening cysteine and the closing phenylalanine or tryptophan. The D gene is left open where the match is weak. The size entry is marked missing in some rows and otherwise reads once, few, many or a size class.

clone_size j_call d_call v_call cdr3_aa cdr3_nt
. TRBJ1-1 . TRBV5-4 CASSSSQGRTEAFF TGTGCCAGCAGCTCCTCACAGGGACGAACTGAAGCTTTCTTT
. TRBJ1-4 . TRBV18 CASSLISSGTGEKLFF TGTGCCAGCTCACTTATCTCATCAGGGACCGGGGAAAAACTGTTTTTT
. TRBJ1-3 . TRBV4-2 CASSQDDRATSGNTIYF TGTGCCAGCAGCCAAGATGACCGGGCAACCTCTGGAAACACCATATATTTT
. TRBJ2-5 TRBD2 TRBV7-9 CASSIGLAAETQYF TGTGCCAGCAGCATCGGACTAGCAGCAGAGACCCAGTACTTC
. TRBJ2-7 . TRBV28 CATQSGAYEQYF TGTGCCACACAATCGGGGGCCTACGAGCAGTACTTC
. TRBJ1-2 . TRBV14 CASSQVRGGGYTF TGTGCCAGCAGCCAAGTCAGAGGCGGTGGCTACACCTTC
once TRBJ2-5 . TRBV18 CASSLQGIGQETQYF TGTGCCAGCTCACTGCAGGGCATTGGGCAAGAGACCCAGTACTTC
. TRBJ2-1 . TRBV7-8 CASSLVRGVVEQFF TGTGCCAGCAGCTTAGTCCGCGGGGTCGTTGAGCAGTTCTTC
once TRBJ1-4 TRBD1 TRBV9 CASSRNTGGRVEKLFF TGTGCCAGCAGCCGTAACACAGGGGGGCGGGTTGAAAAACTGTTTTTT
. TRBJ2-3 TRBD2 TRBV27 CASSRGGLSRSTDTQYF TGTGCCAGCAGCCGGGGGGGGCTGTCCAGGAGCACAGATACGCAGTATTTT
. TRBJ2-3 TRBD2 TRBV5-1 CASSRIYPLAGDGDTQYF TGCGCCAGCAGCCGAATATACCCCCTAGCGGGAGATGGGGATACGCAGTATTTT
. TRBJ2-5 . TRBV10-2 CASSVTGGSETQYF TGCGCCAGCAGTGTTACAGGAGGGTCAGAGACCCAGTACTTC
. TRBJ2-3 TRBD1 TRBV4-3 CASSQDVGRGSTDTQYF TGCGCCAGCAGCCAAGATGTGGGCAGGGGGAGCACAGATACGCAGTATTTT
few TRBJ2-7 . TRBV5-1 CASSLFLWSREQYF TGCGCCAGCAGCTTGTTCCTGTGGTCGAGGGAGCAGTACTTC
once TRBJ1-1 . TRBV9 CASSTSDRTITEAFF TGTGCCAGCAGCACCTCGGACAGAACGATCACTGAAGCTTTCTTT
. TRBJ2-5 TRBD1 TRBV10-2 CASRRTGGEETQYF TGCGCCAGCAGACGGACAGGGGGTGAAGAGACCCAGTACTTC
. TRBJ2-1 TRBD2 TRBV19 CASSIPLAGVGYEQFF TGTGCCAGTAGTATCCCCCTAGCGGGAGTTGGATATGAGCAGTTCTTC
. TRBJ2-1 . TRBV5-1 CASSLYGDEQFF TGCGCCAGCAGCTTGTATGGCGATGAGCAGTTCTTC
. TRBJ2-2 . TRBV27 CASSPGGAGELFF TGTGCCAGCAGTCCTGGTGGGGCCGGGGAGCTGTTTTTT
. TRBJ2-1 TRBD2 TRBV27 CASSLWAGGLAGTIDNEQFF TGTGCCAGCAGTTTATGGGCAGGGGGACTAGCGGGAACAATAGACAATGAGCAGTTCTTC
. TRBJ2-2 TRBD2 TRBV6-6 CASSPRGSGELFF TGTGCCAGCAGTCCGCGGGGGTCCGGGGAGCTGTTTTTT
. TRBJ2-1 . TRBV15 CATSRTKEQFF TGTGCCACCAGTAGGACTAAAGAGCAGTTCTTC
. TRBJ2-3 TRBD2 TRBV5-1 CASGTSGRSGDTQYF TGCGCCAGCGGGACTAGCGGGAGAAGTGGAGATACGCAGTATTTT
. TRBJ2-5 TRBD2 TRBV2 CASSTSGRAESFIGTQYF TGTGCCAGCAGTACTAGCGGGAGGGCCGAGTCATTCATTGGGACCCAGTACTTC
. TRBJ2-3 . TRBV10-3 CAIGGQGFTQYF TGTGCCATTGGCGGTCAGGGGTTTACGCAGTATTTT
once TRBJ2-5 . TRBV18 CASSPTVGGETQYF TGTGCCAGCTCACCCACAGTAGGGGGGGAGACCCAGTACTTC
. TRBJ2-5 . TRBV6-1 CASGKETQYF TGTGCCAGCGGGAAAGAGACCCAGTACTTC
. TRBJ2-1 . TRBV19 CASSIDGTGWYEQFF TGTGCCAGTAGTATAGACGGCACGGGGTGGTATGAGCAGTTCTTC
. TRBJ1-2 . TRBV5-1 CASSPGPGDDKGYTF TGCGCCAGCAGCCCTGGTCCGGGGGACGACAAGGGCTACACCTTC
. TRBJ2-7 . TRBV20-1 CSARDGARSQF TGCAGTGCTAGAGATGGGGCGAGAAGTCAGTTC
. TRBJ2-7 TRBD1 TRBV7-9 CASSLQQGTSYEQYF TGTGCCAGCAGCTTACAACAGGGGACGTCCTACGAGCAGTACTTC
. TRBJ2-1 . TRBV5-4 CASSPPGSYNEQFF TGTGCCAGCAGCCCTCCCGGTTCCTACAATGAGCAGTTCTTC
. TRBJ1-1 . TRBV9 CASTPGGANTEAFF TGTGCCAGCACCCCGGGGGGGGCCAACACTGAAGCTTTCTTT
once TRBJ2-2 TRBD2 TRBV18 CASSPRTSGYTGELFF TGTGCCAGCTCACCGAGGACTAGCGGGTACACCGGGGAGCTGTTTTTT
. TRBJ2-2 . TRBV4-3 CASSQDGQVVGELFF TGCGCCAGCAGCCAAGATGGGCAAGTCGTCGGGGAGCTGTTTTTT
. TRBJ2-5 . TRBV27 CASSPLPGFETQYF TGTGCCAGCAGTCCCCTACCGGGTTTTGAGACCCAGTACTTC
. TRBJ2-3 . TRBV19 CASSMSSPSSDTQYF TGTGCCAGTAGTATGTCTAGCCCGAGTTCGGATACGCAGTATTTT
. TRBJ2-3 . TRBV5-1 CASSLALAGSSSTDTQYF TGCGCCAGCAGCTTGGCTCTCGCGGGGAGTTCTAGCACAGATACGCAGTATTTT
. TRBJ2-1 TRBD1 TRBV13 CASSPGQAHNEQFF TGTGCCAGCAGCCCGGGACAGGCGCACAATGAGCAGTTCTTC
. TRBJ1-5 TRBD1 TRBV18 CASSADRTNQPQHF TGTGCCAGCTCAGCGGACAGGACGAATCAGCCCCAGCATTTT
. TRBJ2-5 . TRBV18 CASCSLGETQYF TGTGCCAGCTGTAGTTTAGGGGAGACCCAGTACTTC
. TRBJ1-1 . TRBV30 CAWIGGLNTEAFF TGTGCCTGGATAGGAGGGTTGAACACTGAAGCTTTCTTT
. TRBJ2-2 TRBD1 TRBV19 CASSIRQGVVTGELFF TGTGCCAGTAGTATACGGCAGGGGGTGGTCACCGGGGAGCTGTTTTTT
. TRBJ1-3 TRBD1 TRBV7-9 CASSATGGNTIYF TGTGCCAGCAGCGCGACAGGGGGAAACACCATATATTTT
once TRBJ2-5 . TRBV7-9 CASSAPGNQYF TGTGCCAGCAGCGCGCCGGGAAACCAGTACTTC
. TRBJ2-3 TRBD2 TRBV25-1 CASSELAGGPSTDTQYF TGTGCCAGCAGTGAACTAGCGGGAGGCCCTAGCACAGATACGCAGTATTTT
. TRBJ1-1 . TRBV10-2 CASSESGWTEAFF TGCGCCAGCAGTGAGTCTGGGTGGACTGAAGCTTTCTTT
. TRBJ1-1 . TRBV18 CASSPEGPEAFF TGTGCCAGCTCACCAGAGGGCCCTGAAGCTTTCTTT
once TRBJ2-3 TRBD2 TRBV18 CASSLAAGGPGDTQYF TGTGCCAGCTCATTAGCAGCGGGAGGGCCCGGAGATACGCAGTATTTT
. TRBJ2-2 . TRBV6-5 CASSYSRLTGELFF TGTGCCAGCAGTTACTCGCGGCTCACCGGGGAGCTGTTTTTT
. TRBJ2-1 TRBD2 TRBV5-4 CASSSPSGADNEQFF TGTGCCAGCAGTTCCCCTAGCGGGGCAGACAATGAGCAGTTCTTC
. TRBJ1-5 . TRBV19 CASSTLRQASNQPQHF TGTGCCAGTAGTACTCTTCGTCAGGCTAGCAATCAGCCCCAGCATTTT
. TRBJ2-3 . TRBV28 CASSSLVPRQYF TGTGCCAGCAGCTCACTAGTCCCCAGGCAGTATTTT
once TRBJ2-3 . TRBV18 CASSPQGRTDTQYF TGTGCCAGCTCACCACAGGGGCGCACAGATACGCAGTATTTT
. TRBJ1-5 . TRBV2 CASSPRYFQPQHF TGTGCCAGCAGCCCTCGGTATTTTCAGCCCCAGCATTTT